These 21 T cell receptor beta chains were all obtained from the same sample, sequenced in a study of T cell repertoires in cytomegalovirus infection. Via MiXCR, TCRdb re-called the reads, giving one row per CDR3 protein. The sample contains 600,000 to 800,000 distinct CDR3 sequences, approximately 24% of which appear only once. The sequencing input was CD8+ T cells from PBMCs. The receptor set was obtained from a human donor in good health (CMV status not recorded). Some clones in this sample may be carry-over from other donors' samples.

This clonotype was counted at least ten times. The chain employs TRBV7-2 and TRBJ1-5, with TRBD1 matching over 7 bases. Germline assignment: CDR1 SGHTA and CDR2 FQGNSA. Trimming cost V 4 bases and J 8 bases; bases outside gene matches: 23. CDR3 size: 19 residues. The CDR3 nucleotides are TGTGCCAGCAGCTCTCACCGGGGGACGGGGACAGATTATCGGGAGCCCCAGCATTTT. Its protein product is CASSSHRGTGTDYREPQHF.

In nucleotides, the CDR3 is TGCAGTGCCCCGAAAACAGAGAACTCCTACAATGAGCAGTTCTTC. It yields the protein CSAPKTENSYNEQFF. The V call is TRBV20-1, the J call TRBJ2-1, with D unresolved. Germline V gene data show CDR1 as DFQATT and CDR2 as SNEGSKA (reference sequence). The V end lost 6 bases, the J end lost 0 bases, and 15 bases lay between the germline ends. The CDR3 spans 15 residues.

The genes are TRBV4-3 and TRBJ2-1; D is uncertain. Trimming shortened V by 3 bases and J by 6 bases, and 12 bases separated the two germline ends. This CDR3 is 14 amino acids long. The germline V gene encodes CDR1 LGHNA and CDR2 YSLEER. The CDR3 reads CASSHRGQVNEQFF. The CDR3 DNA is TGCGCCAGCAGCCATCGTGGTCAGGTCAATGAGCAGTTCTTC.

This clonotype came up many times. J is TRBJ1-5 and V is TRBV25-1; the D gene is possibly TRBD1 (5 bases). CDR1 and CDR2 (germline): MGHDK, SYGVNS. V lost 4 bases, J lost 4 bases, and 5 bases lay in between. This CDR3 comprises 12 residues. The CDR3 DNA follows: TGTGCCAGCAGTGGGGGGAATCAGCCCCAGCATTTT. It specifies CASSGGNQPQHF. The full variable domain, its missing parts supplied by reference TRBV25-1 and TRBJ1-5, is EADIYQTPRYLVIGTGKKITLECSQTMGHDKMYWYQQDPGMELHLIHYSYGVNSTEKGDLSSESTVSRIRTEHFPLTLESARPSHTSQYLCASSGGNQPQHFGDGTRLSIL.

At least ten counts were recorded for this clonotype. CDR3 sequence (DNA): TGTGCCAGCAGCTTAACGGGTCTGGACAGAACCCACACTGAAGCTTTCTTT. Amino acids: CASSLTGLDRTHTEAFF. The chain recombines TRBV7-3 with TRBJ1-1; D is possibly TRBD1 (6 bases). Germline V lookup: CDR1 SGHTA, CDR2 FQGTGA. The CDR3 is 17 amino acids. V was clipped by 0 bases and J by 3 bases, with 17 bases between them.

A note on this clonotype: A much larger clone differs by one base, so this may be a read error. The rearrangement uses TRBV6-2 or TRBV6-3 and TRBJ2-7; D unresolved. Trimming took off 0 bases at V and 5 bases at J, with 17 bases between the two ends. The V gene's germline CDR1 is MNHEY and CDR2 SVGEGT. CDR3 size: 16 residues. CDR3 loop: CASSYSRSQELHEQYV. The CDR3 coding sequence is TGTGCCAGCAGTTACTCGAGGTCCCAGGAATTGCACGAGCAGTACGTC.

The chain couples TRBV11-1 to TRBJ1-1; D possibly corresponds to TRBD1 (5 bases). The CDR3 has 15 residues. Germline CDR1 SGHAT, CDR2 FQDESV (reference sequence). V was clipped by 5 bases and J by 7 bases, with 20 bases between them. The chain's CDR3 is CASSAHRWKKDEAFF. CDR3 nucleotide sequence: TGTGCCAGCAGCGCCCACAGGTGGAAAAAGGATGAAGCTTTCTTT.

The V gene is TRBV3-1, the J gene TRBJ1-1; D gene uncertain. The CDR3 covers 17 residues. V was pared by 1 base and J by 4 bases, with 19 bases between. Germline CDR1 reads LGHDT; CDR2 reads YNNKEL (reference sequence). The CDR3 spells CASSQGVLRKTSTEAFF. As DNA, the CDR3 is TGTGCCAGCAGCCAAGGAGTACTTCGGAAGACGTCCACTGAAGCTTTCTTT.

This clonotype appeared a few times. The chain joins TRBV28 to TRBJ2-2, with 9 bases aligning to TRBD1. Trimming cost V 1 base and J 6 bases; bases outside gene matches: 12. CDR1 is MDHEN and CDR2 is SYDVKM in the germline V gene. The CDR3 is 18 amino acids. CDR3 DNA: TGTGCCAGCAGTTTATCTCTAACCGGGACAGGGAGTCCCGGGGAGCTGTTTTTT. This codes for CASSLSLTGTGSPGELFF.

This clonotype was picked up a small number of times. The chain is built from TRBV7-9 and TRBJ1-2; D gene uncertain. Germline V gene lookup returns CDR1 SEHNR and CDR2 FQNEAQ (reference sequence). CDR3 size: 11 residues. Between the trimmed V and J ends, which lost 7 bases and 10 bases, there was a span of 13 bases. CDR3 region: CASKRVQDYTF. The CDR3 nucleotides read TGTGCCAGCAAGAGGGTGCAGGACTACACCTTC.

This clonotype was seen only a few times. V is TRBV4-1 and J is TRBJ2-5; 7 bases map to TRBD1. Germline CDR1 and CDR2: MGHRA and YSYEKL. The CDR3 is 15 amino acids. J lost 10 bases, V lost 0 bases, and 11 bases had no gene match. CDR3 region: CASSQEALTGVGQYF. The CDR3 DNA follows: TGCGCCAGCAGCCAAGAGGCCCTCACAGGGGTGGGCCAGTACTTC.

V gene TRBV5-1 combines with J gene TRBJ2-7; possible D gene TRBD2, 5 bases. V shed 0 bases and J shed 2 bases, with 21 bases lying between them. From germline, CDR1 is SGHRS and CDR2 YFSETQ. This CDR3 is built from 18 residues. CDR3 sequence: CASSLGAAGKRGTYEQYV. DNA of the CDR3: TGCGCCAGCAGCTTGGGGGCCGCCGGGAAGAGAGGAACCTACGAGCAGTACGTC.

V and J are TRBV6-2 or TRBV6-3 and TRBJ2-7; TRBD1 might be the D (6 bases). CDR3 length: 14 amino acids. V lost 7 bases, J lost 0 bases, and 13 bases lay in between. In germline, CDR1 is MNHEY, CDR2 SVGEGT. CDR3 DNA: TGTGCCAGCAACAGGACAGATAGCTCCTACGAGCAGTACGTC. This translates into CASNRTDSSYEQYV.

The CDR3 region is CASSGGQAGPQHF. CDR3 nucleotide sequence: TGTGCCAGCAGCGGCGGACAGGCTGGGCCCCAGCATTTT. This sequence joins TRBV9 and TRBJ1-5; 7 nucleotides line up with TRBD1. CDR3 length: 13 residues. Trimming at V came to 3 bases and at J to 9 bases, leaving 6 bases not matched to a gene. Germline V gene lookup returns CDR1 SGDLS and CDR2 YYNGEE.

This clonotype was seen a handful of times. The chain is built from TRBV28 and TRBJ2-7, with a tentative D call TRBD1 (6 bases). Deletions cut 5 bases from V and 3 bases from J, with 20 bases between. The CDR3 is 16 residues long. Per germline, CDR1 MDHEN and CDR2 SYDVKM. The CDR3: CASSNTQGIPYYEQYV. The DNA for the CDR3 is TGTGCCAGCAGTAATACACAGGGAATCCCGTACTACGAGCAGTACGTC.

This clonotype was seen only once. In nucleotides, the CDR3 is TGTGCCAGCAGCTCAACAGGGGGAAGTGCTAACTATGGCTACACCTTC. Its translation: CASSSTGGSANYGYTF. V usage is TRBV7-4 and J usage is TRBJ1-2; TRBD1 aligns across 8 bases. The germline V gene encodes CDR1 SGHVT and CDR2 SQSDAQ. This CDR3 has 16 residues. After removal of 4 bases from V and 0 bases from J, the junction contained 7 bases not matched to a gene.

This clonotype was observed at least ten times. The rearrangement joins TRBV7-8 to TRBJ2-5; D is undetermined. The ends were cut back, 3 bases at V and 3 bases at J, with 2 bases in the middle. CDR1 is SGHVS and CDR2 is FQNEAQ in the germline V gene. The CDR3 sequence is 11 residues long. CDR3 region: CASSLKETQYF. Here the CDR3 DNA reads TGTGCCAGCAGCTTGAAAGAGACCCAGTACTTC. Filled out from reference TRBV7-8 and TRBJ2-5, the complete variable domain reads GAGVSQSPRYKVAKRGQDVALRCDPISGHVSLFWYQQALGQGPEFLTYFQNEAQLDKSGLPSDRFFAERPEGSVSTLKIQRTQQEDSAVYLCASSLKETQYFGPGTRLLVL.

This clonotype was seen a single time. Its ends do not fully match the called genes, so a read error is possible. The genes are TRBV7-9 and TRBJ2-4; perhaps TRBD2 as D (5 bases). The length of the CDR3 is 17 residues. Germline CDR1 SEHNR, CDR2 FQNEAQ (reference sequence). CDR3 sequence: CVSSGVGRWIPKNIQYF. Here the CDR3 DNA reads TGTGTCAGCAGCGGAGTAGGCAGGTGGATTCCCAAAAACATTCAGTACTTC.

The chain links TRBV6-1 to TRBJ1-1, with D perhaps matching TRBD1 (6 bases). Looked up from germline, CDR1 is MNHNS and CDR2 is SASEGT. This CDR3 has 13 amino acids. The V end was cut by 9 bases, the J end by 3 bases, with 14 bases between. The CDR3 DNA follows: TGTGCCAGTAACAGGGAGGAGGACACTGAAGCTTTCTTT. Protein product: CASNREEDTEAFF.

The table lists this clonotype with a few counts. A much larger clone differs from this one at a single base, so this may be a read error. This chain joins TRBV7-9 and TRBJ2-1, with D perhaps matching TRBD1 or TRBD2 (5 bases each). The CDR3 consists of 15 residues. V lost 3 bases to trimming and J lost 0 bases, with 9 bases between them. Germline assignment: CDR1 SEHNR and CDR2 FQNEAQ (reference sequence). The DNA of the CDR3 is TGTGCCAGCAGCTTTGAGGGGAGCTCCTACAATGAGCAGTTCTTC. Amino acids: CASSFEGSSYNEQFF.

The genes are TRBV19 and TRBJ2-1; 12 nucleotides line up with TRBD2. CDR3 length equals 15 residues. V shed 10 bases and J 4 bases; nucleotides not matched to a gene: 8. Germline CDR1 LNHDA, CDR2 SQIVND (reference sequence). The CDR3 protein is CATSRLAGVYNEQFF. The CDR3 bases are TGTGCCACCTCCCGACTAGCGGGGGTATACAATGAGCAGTTCTTC.